Below are 9 T cell receptor beta chains sequenced from a single sample in a study of T cell responses to AZD1222 COVID-19 vaccine. Sequencing used immunoSEQ multiplex PCR; TCRdb keeps in-frame clones, though not all of them. The sample includes 150,000 to 200,000 clones, 94% of them seen just once. The specimen was peripheral blood, collected 28 days after the second AZD1222 dose. The receptors originated from an adult who received the AZD1222 COVID-19 vaccine.

The rearrangement joins TRBV28 to TRBJ2-2; no reliable D call. Trimming shortened V by 1 base and J by 9 bases, and 3 bases separated the two germline ends. The CDR3 is made up of 11 amino acids. Per the germline V gene, CDR1 is MDHEN and CDR2 is SYDVKM. The CDR3 bases are TGTGCCAGCAGTTTATATAGGGAGCTGTTTTTT. Its translation: CASSLYRELFF.

The rearrangement links TRBV12-3 or TRBV12-4 to TRBJ1-1, with D unresolved. V was pared by 2 bases and J by 3 bases, with 7 bases between. The CDR3 runs 13 residues. The CDR3, as DNA: TGTGCCAGCAGTTTACCGGGGTACACTGAAGCTTTCTTT. Translation: CASSLPGYTEAFF.

The J gene is TRBJ1-2, the V gene TRBV15, with a possible D match to TRBD1 (5 bases). Germline CDR1 and CDR2: LNHNV and YYDKDF (reference sequence). V lost 4 bases and J 0 bases, leaving 15 bases between the germline ends. The length of the CDR3 is 16 residues. The CDR3 reads CATSTRRDAANYGYTF. Here the CDR3 DNA reads TGTGCCACCAGCACTCGACGGGACGCCGCTAACTATGGCTACACCTTC.

The rearrangement joins TRBV19 to TRBJ1-5; weak D call: TRBD1 (5 bases). Germline V gene lookup returns CDR1 LNHDA and CDR2 SQIVND (reference sequence). This CDR3 has 15 residues. V lost 3 bases to trimming and J lost 0 bases, with 9 bases between them. The CDR3 loop reads CASSIWGSSNQPQHF. The CDR3 DNA reads TGTGCCAGTAGTATTTGGGGCAGTAGCAATCAGCCCCAGCATTTT.

This clone was counted once. The rearrangement uses TRBV11-1 and TRBJ2-1, with D perhaps TRBD2 (6 bases). The V and J ends lost 5 bases and 4 bases respectively, with 12 bases between them. The CDR3 length is 14 residues. Germline V CDR1 and CDR2: SGHAT, FQDESV (reference sequence). The CDR3 nucleotides are TGTGCCAGCAGCCGGGCGGGGAGTTACAATGAGCAGTTCTTC. This translates into CASSRAGSYNEQFF.

The J gene is TRBJ2-1, the V gene TRBV3-1 (or the pseudogene TRBV3-2), with 7 bases fitting TRBD2. Germline V gene sequence: CDR1 LGHDT, CDR2 YNNKEL (reference sequence). The J segment lost 8 bases and the V segment lost 3 bases, leaving 10 bases of the junction unmatched. The CDR3 consists of 15 residues. The CDR3 nucleotides read TGTGCCAGCAGCCAGAGATACGGGAGGAGCGATGAGCAGTTCTTC. Translation gives CASSQRYGRSDEQFF.

The rearrangement links TRBV5-4 to TRBJ2-7; D might be TRBD1 (5 bases). The CDR3 loop spans 14 amino acids. Germline values: CDR1 SGHNT, CDR2 YYREEE (reference sequence). The ends were cut back, 4 bases at V and 5 bases at J, with 16 bases in the middle. In DNA, the CDR3 is TGTGCCAGCAGCACAGGCACGTCTATGAACGAGCAGTACTTC. Protein: CASSTGTSMNEQYF.

The chain is built from TRBV6-2 or TRBV6-3 and TRBJ2-1; TRBD2 matches 10 bases. The V gene end was trimmed by 5 bases and the J gene end by 3 bases; junction bases not matched to a gene: 4. The CDR3 totals 15 residues. CDR1 and CDR2 from the germline V gene are MNHEY and SVGEGT. This chain's CDR3 is CASSRAGGIYNEQFF. In DNA, the CDR3 is TGTGCCAGCAGTCGAGCGGGAGGGATCTACAATGAGCAGTTCTTC.

V and J are TRBV6-5 and TRBJ2-5; D may be TRBD2 (5 bases). Trimming took off 5 bases at V and 2 bases at J, with 12 bases between the two ends. Per germline, CDR1 MNHEY and CDR2 SVGAGI. The CDR3 spans 14 residues. CDR3 nucleotides: TGTGCCAGCAGTACCCGGGGATTACAAGAGACCCAGTACTTC. Translated: CASSTRGLQETQYF.